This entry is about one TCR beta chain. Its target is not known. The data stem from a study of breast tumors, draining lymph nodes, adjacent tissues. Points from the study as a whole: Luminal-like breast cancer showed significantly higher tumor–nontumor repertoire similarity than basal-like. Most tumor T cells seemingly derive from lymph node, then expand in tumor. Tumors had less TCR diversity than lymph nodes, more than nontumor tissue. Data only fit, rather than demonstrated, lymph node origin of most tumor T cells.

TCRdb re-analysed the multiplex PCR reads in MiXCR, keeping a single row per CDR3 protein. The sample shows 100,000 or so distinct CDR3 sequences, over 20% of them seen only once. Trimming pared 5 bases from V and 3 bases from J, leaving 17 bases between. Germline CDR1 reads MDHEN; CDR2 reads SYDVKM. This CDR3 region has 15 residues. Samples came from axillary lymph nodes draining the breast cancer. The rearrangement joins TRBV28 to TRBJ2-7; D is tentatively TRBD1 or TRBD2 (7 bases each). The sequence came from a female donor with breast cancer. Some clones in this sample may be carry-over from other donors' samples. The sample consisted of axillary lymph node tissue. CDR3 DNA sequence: TGTGCCAGCAGTCGCGTCCAGGGGGGGGTCTACGAGCAGTACTTC. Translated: CASSRVQGGVYEQYF.